This passage covers 16 T cell receptor beta chains from one sample sequenced in a study of long-term antiretroviral therapy in people with HIV. They ran version v3.0 of the immunoSEQ assay at survey level. Libraries were prepared by immunoSEQ multiplex PCR; TCRdb keeps only in-frame clonotypes and omits some of them. Among about 16,000 clones, around nine tenths were seen once, and the ten largest hold around 13%. Material: unsorted PBMCs, obtained 0.7 years before starting antiretroviral therapy. The source of these receptors is a man aged 45-65 years with HIV.

The chain is built from TRBV10-1 and TRBJ2-3; 7 bases line up with TRBD1. Germline values: CDR1 WNHNN, CDR2 SYGVQD (reference sequence). This CDR3 comprises 15 residues. Trimming cost V 3 bases and J 7 bases; bases outside gene matches: 10. In DNA, the CDR3 is TGCGCCAGCAGTGATGGACAGGCCAACAAGTATACGCAGTATTTT. Its protein is CASSDGQANKYTQYF.

The genes are TRBV9 and TRBJ2-1, with 7 bases matching TRBD1. The CDR3 is made up of 16 amino acids. Trimming at V came to 4 bases and at J to 4 bases, leaving 11 bases not matched to a gene. CDR1 SGDLS and CDR2 YYNGEE come from the germline V gene. DNA for the CDR3: TGTGCCAGCAGCAGACCCCGGGACAGCGGTTACAATGAGCAGTTCTTC. Translation: CASSRPRDSGYNEQFF.

The chain couples TRBV18 to TRBJ2-1; D gene uncertain. CDR1 and CDR2 from the germline V gene are KGHSH and LQKENI. CDR3 size: 13 residues. V shed 8 bases and J shed 4 bases, with 12 bases lying between them. CDR3 loop: CASTLQQYNEQFF. The CDR3 DNA reads as TGTGCCAGCACCCTGCAACAGTACAATGAGCAGTTCTTC.

This chain connects TRBV5-8 to TRBJ1-2, with unresolved D. Deletions cut 4 bases from V and 6 bases from J, with 10 bases between. There are 12 residues in the CDR3. The germline V gene has CDR1 SGHTS and CDR2 YDEGEE. CDR3 in amino acids: CASSLGIDGYTF. DNA of the CDR3: TGTGCCAGCAGCCTGGGAATCGATGGCTACACCTTC.

The V gene is TRBV7-8, the J gene TRBJ1-1, with 7 nucleotides matching TRBD1. The CDR3 is 15 amino acids. With 5 bases clipped from V and 0 bases from J, the junction kept 6 bases outside the gene matches. Germline lookup yields CDR1 SGHVS and CDR2 FQNEAQ. The CDR3 nucleotides read TGTGCCAGCAGCGCGGCCGGGACAGTGAACACTGAAGCTTTCTTT. Translating gives CASSAAGTVNTEAFF.

The table lists this clone with a few counts. The chain joins TRBV19 to TRBJ1-5; D gene uncertain. This CDR3 contains 13 residues. The germline V gene encodes CDR1 LNHDA and CDR2 SQIVND (reference sequence). V was shortened by 3 bases and J by 4 bases, with 7 bases between the two germline ends. The CDR3 bases are TGTGCCAGTAGTATGGGAGGGAATCAGCCCCAGCATTTT. Translation gives CASSMGGNQPQHF.

The rearrangement links TRBV5-5 to TRBJ1-3, with 7 bases aligning to TRBD1. The CDR3 contains 15 residues. The J segment lost 3 bases and the V segment lost 5 bases, leaving 8 bases of the junction unmatched. Germline assignment: CDR1 SGHKS and CDR2 YYEKEE (reference sequence). The CDR3 is CASRMTGKDGNTIYF. The CDR3 DNA sequence: TGTGCCAGCAGAATGACAGGGAAGGATGGAAACACCATATATTTT.

This clone was found once. The V gene is TRBV19, the J gene TRBJ1-4; the D is unclear. The CDR3 is made up of 13 amino acids. Germline CDR1 is LNHDA and CDR2 is SQIVND (reference sequence). Trimming removed 3 bases from V and 6 bases from J, with 8 bases in between. CDR3 sequence: CASSIKEYEKLFF. The CDR3 nucleotides are TGTGCCAGTAGTATTAAGGAGTATGAAAAACTGTTTTTT.

This clone came up a few times. This chain links TRBV5-1 with TRBJ2-7, with 11 bases that match TRBD1. Germline V gene sequence: CDR1 SGHRS, CDR2 YFSETQ. Trimming removed 4 bases from V and 7 bases from J; junction bases left unmatched: 7. The CDR3 length is 14 residues. The CDR3 DNA reads TGCGCCAGCAGCCCAGGGACAGGGGGAGGGGAGCAGTACTTC. Amino acid sequence: CASSPGTGGGEQYF.

V is TRBV7-9 and J is TRBJ1-1, with 8 bases lining up with TRBD1. The V segment lost 0 bases and the J segment 1 base; nucleotides outside the gene matches: 4. The CDR3 has 16 amino acids. Germline V gives CDR1 SEHNR, CDR2 FQNEAQ (reference sequence). The CDR3 here is CASSLAAGGANTEAFF. CDR3 sequence (DNA): TGTGCCAGCAGCTTAGCGGCAGGGGGCGCGAACACTGAAGCTTTCTTT.

The rearrangement links TRBV18 to TRBJ2-1; possibly TRBD2 for D (5 bases). Deletions cut 0 bases from V and 5 bases from J, with 11 bases between. The germline gives CDR1 KGHSH, CDR2 LQKENI. CDR3 length equals 15 residues. This chain's CDR3 is CASSPPLAGDNEQFF. The CDR3 DNA sequence: TGTGCCAGCTCACCACCATTAGCCGGGGACAATGAGCAGTTCTTC.

The chain carries TRBV7-9 and TRBJ1-3, with 8 bases lining up with TRBD1. V gave up 4 bases and J gave up 0 bases; unmatched junction bases: 2. Germline CDR1 is SEHNR and CDR2 is FQNEAQ (reference sequence). This CDR3 spans 15 amino acids. The CDR3 region is CASSSTGGSGNTIYF. The CDR3 coding sequence is TGTGCCAGCAGCTCAACAGGGGGCTCTGGAAACACCATATATTTT. The full variable domain, in which reference TRBV7-9 and TRBJ1-3 provide the parts outside the CDR3, is DTGVSQNPRHKITKRGQNVTFRCDPISEHNRLYWYRQTLGQGPEFLTYFQNEAQLEKSRLLSDRFSAERPKGSFSTLEIQRTEQGDSAMYLCASSSTGGSGNTIYFGEGSWLTVV.

This sequence joins TRBV6-5 and TRBJ2-3; D may be TRBD1 (6 bases). Deletions cut 5 bases from V and 4 bases from J, with 16 bases between. Looked up from germline, CDR1 is MNHEY and CDR2 is SVGAGI. The CDR3 consists of 15 residues. The CDR3 spells CASSTDRSGPDTQYF. In nucleotides, the CDR3 is TGTGCCAGCAGTACCGACAGGTCGGGGCCAGATACGCAGTATTTT.

The gene calls are TRBV30 and TRBJ2-7; 12 bases match TRBD1. Trimming cost V 0 bases and J 7 bases; bases outside gene matches: 7. Germline loops: CDR1 GTSNPN, CDR2 SVGIG (reference sequence). The CDR3 covers 15 residues. The CDR3 loop reads CAWSVRDRGLKEQYF. In DNA, the CDR3 is TGTGCCTGGAGTGTACGGGACAGGGGGCTCAAAGAGCAGTACTTC.

This rearrangement joins TRBV9 to TRBJ2-2; 7 bases map to TRBD2. Germline loops: CDR1 SGDLS, CDR2 YYNGEE. The CDR3 spans 15 residues. V lost 3 bases to trimming and J lost 5 bases; unmatched junction nucleotides: 7. The CDR3 sequence: CASSAGPGGTGELFF. The DNA for the CDR3 is TGTGCCAGCAGCGCCGGGCCGGGAGGAACCGGGGAGCTGTTTTTT.

The V call is TRBV2, the J call TRBJ2-2; D uncertain. CDR3 size: 14 residues. The germline V gene encodes CDR1 SNHLY and CDR2 FYNNEI. Between the trimmed V and J ends, which lost 6 bases and 1 base, there was a span of 9 bases. CDR3 loop: CASRNGKNTGELFF. DNA of the CDR3: TGTGCCAGCAGAAATGGCAAGAACACCGGGGAGCTGTTTTTT.